The rows below give T cell receptor beta chains drawn from one sample of a study of T-cell memory formation after mild COVID-19. Using its own MiXCR run on the 5' RACE reads, TCRdb lists one record per CDR3 protein. The sample lists around 120,000 distinct CDR3 sequences; roughly 15% were seen once. Specimen: PBMCs or a T cell subset sorted from them (not recorded which). Receptors were obtained from an adult woman who had mild COVID-19 (a few samples of this study predate the infection). Cell type and time point are not known. The CDR3 runs from the conserved cysteine through the conserved F or W. D genes are given only for firm matches. Size values are once, few and many counts, or a class for expanded clones, and some rows have none.

j_call | v_call | d_call | clone_size | cdr3_aa | cdr3_nt
TRBJ2-2 | TRBV6-5 | . | few | CASSYSWDTGELFF | TGTGCCAGCAGTTACTCTTGGGACACCGGGGAGCTGTTTTTT
TRBJ2-1 | TRBV12-3/TRBV12-4 | . | few | CASSLAEGNEQFF | TGTGCCAGCAGTTTAGCGGAGGGCAATGAGCAGTTCTTC
TRBJ2-7 | TRBV5-5 | TRBD1 | . | CASSRKTGVLSYEQYF | TGTGCCAGCAGCCGAAAGACAGGGGTCCTCTCCTACGAGCAGTACTTC
TRBJ2-1 | TRBV5-1 | . | few | CASSLAGLGTEQFF | TGCGCCAGCAGCTTGGCCGGTTTGGGCACTGAGCAGTTCTTC
TRBJ2-1 | TRBV30 | . | . | CAWVTPERAPNEQFF | TGTGCCTGGGTTACCCCCGAGAGGGCCCCAAATGAGCAGTTCTTC
TRBJ2-7 | TRBV7-6 | . | . | CASSLGIRGHSYEQYF | TGTGCCAGCAGCTTAGGCATCAGGGGCCACTCCTACGAGCAGTACTTC
TRBJ2-1 | TRBV24-1 | . | . | CATSDTESLRDNEQFF | TGTGCCACCAGTGACACTGAATCACTAAGGGACAATGAGCAGTTCTTC
TRBJ1-5 | TRBV5-1 | . | . | CASSLVGEVGQPQHF | TGCGCCAGCAGCTTGGTGGGGGAAGTCGGGCAGCCCCAGCATTTT
TRBJ1-1 | TRBV6-2/TRBV6-3 | . | few | CASSPPLDSINMNTEAFF | TGTGCCAGCAGTCCTCCCCTCGACAGTATCAACATGAACACTGAAGCTTTCTTT
TRBJ2-7 | TRBV5-5 | . | few | CASSLGQFSSYEQYF | TGTGCCAGCAGCTTGGGACAGTTCAGCTCCTACGAGCAGTACTTC
TRBJ2-3 | TRBV2 | . | . | CASSERGLANPSTDTQYF | TGTGCCAGCAGTGAACGTGGGCTAGCTAATCCTAGCACAGATACGCAGTATTTT
TRBJ2-3 | TRBV27 | TRBD2 | . | CASANPSGLAGGSVSDTQYF | TGTGCCAGTGCCAATCCCTCGGGACTAGCGGGAGGGAGTGTTTCAGATACGCAGTATTTT
TRBJ1-2 | TRBV6-6 | . | . | CASSYPVMGIYGYTF | TGTGCCAGCAGTTACCCGGTGATGGGGATCTATGGCTACACCTTC
TRBJ2-1 | TRBV5-1 | TRBD1 | few | CASSLQGDRSYNEQFF | TGCGCCAGCAGCTTGCAGGGGGACAGATCATACAATGAGCAGTTCTTC
TRBJ2-2 | TRBV7-2 | TRBD1 | many | CASSLNRGITGELFF | TGTGCCAGCAGCTTAAACAGGGGAATCACCGGGGAGCTGTTTTTT
TRBJ1-1 | TRBV7-8 | TRBD1 | . | CASSSGQENTEAFF | TGTGCCAGCAGCTCGGGACAGGAGAACACTGAAGCTTTCTTT
TRBJ2-7 | TRBV5-6 | . | . | CASSWGISYEQYF | TGTGCCAGCAGCTGGGGGATCTCCTACGAGCAGTACTTC
TRBJ2-3 | TRBV12-3/TRBV12-4 | TRBD2 | . | CASSPTSGYPDTQYF | TGTGCCAGCAGTCCGACTAGCGGGTACCCGGATACGCAGTATTTT
TRBJ1-5 | TRBV20-1 | . | few | CSASDAGFNQPQHF | TGCAGTGCTAGTGACGCCGGGTTCAATCAGCCCCAGCATTTT
TRBJ2-3 | TRBV2 | . | few | CASSDTYTDTQYF | TGTGCCAGCAGTGATACCTACACAGATACGCAGTATTTT
TRBJ2-7 | TRBV28 | TRBD1 | . | CASSGTGTGHWAYEQYF | TGTGCCAGCAGTGGCACCGGGACAGGGCATTGGGCCTACGAGCAGTACTTC
TRBJ1-1 | TRBV5-5 | . | . | CASTLAQEAFF | TGTGCCAGCACCCTTGCTCAAGAAGCTTTCTTT
TRBJ2-5 | TRBV12-3/TRBV12-4 | . | . | CASSLVGRGQETQYF | TGTGCCAGCAGTTTAGTGGGCAGGGGCCAAGAGACCCAGTACTTC
TRBJ1-3 | TRBV2 | . | . | CASSDNRAGNTIYF | TGTGCCAGCAGTGATAACAGGGCTGGAAACACCATATATTTT
TRBJ2-7 | TRBV2 | . | . | CATSDEGVNEQYF | TGTGCCACTTCCGACGAGGGTGTAAACGAGCAGTACTTC
TRBJ1-1 | TRBV7-8 | TRBD1 | . | CASSSTEGAATEAFF | TGTGCCAGCAGCTCCACAGAGGGGGCAGCCACTGAAGCTTTCTTT
TRBJ2-5 | TRBV29-1 | . | . | CSVEGPRGARGVETQYF | TGCAGCGTTGAAGGCCCCCGGGGCGCTCGGGGTGTCGAGACCCAGTACTTC
TRBJ1-1 | TRBV18 | . | . | CASSRSGMNTEAFF | TGTGCCAGCTCACGATCCGGTATGAACACTGAAGCTTTCTTT
TRBJ2-2 | TRBV12-3/TRBV12-4 | TRBD2 | . | CASTAGLAGAGGELFF | TGTGCCAGCACCGCGGGACTAGCGGGAGCGGGCGGGGAGCTGTTTTTT
TRBJ2-1 | TRBV11-2 | . | . | CASSSPTSYNEQFF | TGTGCCAGCAGTTCCCCTACTAGCTACAATGAGCAGTTCTTC
TRBJ1-1 | TRBV7-2 | TRBD1 | few | CASSFRQGAWVSDTEAFF | TGTGCCAGCAGCTTCAGACAGGGGGCATGGGTGTCGGACACTGAAGCTTTCTTT
TRBJ1-5 | TRBV13 | . | . | CASSSRGNSNQPQHF | TGTGCCAGCAGCTCCAGGGGCAATAGCAATCAGCCCCAGCATTTT
TRBJ2-1 | TRBV7-6 | TRBD1 | few | CASSLAPGQGILREQFF | TGTGCCAGCAGCTTAGCACCGGGACAGGGAATTTTGAGAGAGCAGTTCTTC
TRBJ2-7 | TRBV18 | TRBD2 | . | CASSNTVLAGARYHEQYF | TGTGCCAGCTCAAACACGGTCCTAGCGGGAGCGAGGTACCACGAGCAGTACTTC
TRBJ2-7 | TRBV27 | . | many | CASSRTEYAYEQYF | TGTGCCAGCAGTCGGACCGAATACGCCTACGAGCAGTACTTC
TRBJ1-5 | TRBV12-5 | . | . | CASGLGHFNQPQHF | TGTGCTAGTGGTTTAGGACATTTCAATCAGCCCCAGCATTTT
TRBJ2-7 | TRBV10-3 | TRBD1 | . | CAISAGQGAFYEQYF | TGTGCCATCAGTGCCGGACAGGGGGCTTTCTACGAGCAGTACTTC
TRBJ2-5 | TRBV7-2 | TRBD2 | few | CASKLAGIPSAETQYF | TGTGCCAGCAAACTAGCGGGAATCCCTTCAGCAGAGACCCAGTACTTC
TRBJ2-3 | TRBV15 | . | few | CATSNTGVSDTQYF | TGTGCCACCAGCAACACGGGAGTATCAGATACGCAGTATTTT
TRBJ2-7 | TRBV25-1 | TRBD1 | . | CASSDEVGGQGGSYEQYF | TGTGCCAGCAGTGACGAGGTTGGCGGACAGGGAGGCTCCTACGAGCAGTACTTC
TRBJ1-1 | TRBV14 | . | few | CASSPPLLRAKNTEAFF | TGTGCCAGCAGCCCCCCCCTTTTGAGGGCAAAGAACACTGAAGCTTTCTTT
TRBJ2-1 | TRBV20-1 | . | . | CSVQDYNEQFF | TGCAGTGTACAGGACTACAATGAGCAGTTCTTC
TRBJ2-5 | TRBV21-1 | . | few | CASSTQRTGYF | TGTGCCAGCAGCACTCAACGGACAGGGTACTTC
TRBJ1-1 | TRBV18 | . | . | CASSLMAVGGVNTEAFF | TGTGCCAGCTCACTGATGGCAGTCGGGGGGGTGAACACTGAAGCTTTCTTT